A single sample gave rise to the 2 T cell receptor beta chains below, sequenced in a study of T cells in Graves' hyperthyroidism and ophthalmopathy. TCR beta CDR3 regions were amplified from RNA transcripts. The TCR CDR3 was amplified in a first-round RT-PCR using the HTBI primer set. TCRdb reanalysed the multiplex PCR reads using MiXCR and keeps one entry per CDR3 protein. The table includes approximately 640,000 distinct CDR3 sequences, 17% detected once. The sample was blood. All receptors derive from a man aged 50 to 60 with Graves' hyperthyroidism.

In its sample, this clonotype was seen many times. One end of the junction varies from germline; a read error may be responsible. V usage is TRBV5-1 and J usage is TRBJ1-2; D might be TRBD1 (5 bases). The CDR3 covers 13 residues. CDR1 and CDR2 from the germline V gene are SGHRS and YFSETQ. Here the CDR3 DNA reads TGTGCCAGCAGCTTAGAGGGGAACTATGGCTACACCTTC. Protein: CASSLEGNYGYTF.

V and J are TRBV5-4 and TRBJ2-1, with D possibly being TRBD2 (6 bases). The CDR3 extends over 16 amino acids. The V gene lost 5 bases and the J gene lost 1 base, with 16 bases spanning the gap. Germline loops: CDR1 SGHNT, CDR2 YYREEE (reference sequence). The CDR3: CASRDWEEMSYNEQFF. CDR3 nucleotide sequence: TGTGCCAGCAGGGATTGGGAGGAGATGTCCTACAATGAGCAGTTCTTC.